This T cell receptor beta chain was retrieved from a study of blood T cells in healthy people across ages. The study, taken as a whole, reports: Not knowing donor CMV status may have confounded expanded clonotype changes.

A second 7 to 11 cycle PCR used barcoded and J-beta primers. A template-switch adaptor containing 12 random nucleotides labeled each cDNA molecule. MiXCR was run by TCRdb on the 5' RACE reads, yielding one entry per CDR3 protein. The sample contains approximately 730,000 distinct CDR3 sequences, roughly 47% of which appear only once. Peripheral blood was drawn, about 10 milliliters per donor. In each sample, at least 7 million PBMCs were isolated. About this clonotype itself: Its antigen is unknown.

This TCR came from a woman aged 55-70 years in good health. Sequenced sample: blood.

The CDR3 protein is CASSNFWRDTQYF. The DNA of the CDR3 is TGTGCCAGCAGCAACTTTTGGCGGGATACGCAGTATTTT. This rearrangement joins TRBV21-1 to TRBJ2-3. TRBV21-1 is a pseudogene. This CDR3 region has 13 residues.